A single sample gave rise to the 15 T cell receptor beta chains below, sequenced in a study of response to subunit inactivated influenza vaccine. TCRdb re-called the RT-PCR reads with MiXCR, one entry per CDR3 protein. The sample has 600,000 to 850,000 distinct CDR3 sequences, less than 15% seen once. The input for sequencing was PBMCs from blood, taken around 15 days before vaccination. All receptors derive from a man aged 50-59 years who received an inactivated influenza vaccine.

The rearrangement links TRBV7-2 to TRBJ2-5; 8 positions agree with TRBD2. Trimming removed 1 base from V and 4 bases from J; junction bases left unmatched: 2. CDR3 length: 14 residues. Per germline, CDR1 SGHTA and CDR2 FQGNSA. Written as DNA, the CDR3 is TGTGCCAGCAGCTTAGAAGCGGGAGTAGAGACCCAGTACTTC. Amino acids: CASSLEAGVETQYF.

The chain links TRBV6-5 to TRBJ1-1; D unresolved. The CDR3 covers 14 residues. Germline values: CDR1 MNHEY, CDR2 SVGAGI. With 4 bases removed from V and 4 bases from J, the gap between germline ends came to 13 bases. The CDR3 bases are TGTGCCAGCAGTTTATCTGGGATTGGCACTGAAGCTTTCTTT. Protein sequence: CASSLSGIGTEAFF.

The genes are TRBV5-1 and TRBJ2-1; tentatively, D is TRBD1 (5 bases). The V gene's germline CDR1 is SGHRS and CDR2 YFSETQ. Trimming shortened V by 0 bases and J by 4 bases, and 14 bases separated the two germline ends. The CDR3 is 16 residues long. The CDR3 bases are TGCGCCAGCAGCTTGGCCAATTTGGACATTTACAATGAGCAGTTCTTC. Translating it yields CASSLANLDIYNEQFF.

The chain has TRBV6-6 and TRBJ2-1, with D unclear. Trimming took 8 bases from V and 4 from J, leaving 9 bases between them. CDR1 is MNHNY, CDR2 SVGAGI, per germline (reference sequence). The CDR3 is 12 amino acids. The CDR3 loop is CASWPGYNEQFF. CDR3 nucleotides: TGTGCCAGCTGGCCTGGGTACAATGAGCAGTTCTTC.

The chain couples TRBV19 to TRBJ2-7; possibly TRBD1 for D (5 bases). V dropped 5 bases and J dropped 1 base, with 18 bases sitting between them. The CDR3 totals 16 residues. Germline CDR1 LNHDA, CDR2 SQIVND (reference sequence). This chain's CDR3 is CASSHPGSGNSYEQYF. CDR3 bases: TGTGCCAGTAGTCATCCAGGGTCAGGTAATTCCTACGAGCAGTACTTC.

This clonotype was observed a few times. The J gene is TRBJ2-1, the V gene TRBV4-2, with 12 bases aligning to TRBD2. This CDR3 is built from 19 residues. The V and J ends lost 4 bases and 2 bases, in that order; junction bases with no gene match: 12. CDR1 and CDR2 from the germline V gene are LGHNA and YNFKEQ. CDR3 DNA: TGTGCCAGCAGCCCTCCCGGGACTAGCGGGTTCTCTACCTACAATGAGCAGTTCTTC. It yields the protein CASSPPGTSGFSTYNEQFF.

V usage is TRBV4-3 and J usage is TRBJ2-1; 14 nucleotides line up with TRBD2. The J segment lost 8 bases and the V segment lost 2 bases, leaving 8 bases of the junction unmatched. Germline V gene sequence: CDR1 LGHNA, CDR2 YSLEER. The CDR3 spans 17 residues. CDR3 DNA sequence: TGCGCCAGCAGCCAAAGACTAGCGGGGGGGAGATTTGATGAGCAGTTCTTC. Its translation is CASSQRLAGGRFDEQFF.

This clonotype appeared a few times. The CDR3 coding sequence is TGTGCCAGCAGTGAAGGGAGAGCTATCAATCAGCCCCAGCATTTT. Translated: CASSEGRAINQPQHF. V and J are TRBV6-1 and TRBJ1-5; D gene ambiguous. The CDR3 extends over 15 amino acids. Looked up from germline, CDR1 is MNHNS and CDR2 is SASEGT. Trimming shortened V by 1 base and J by 3 bases, and 10 bases separated the two germline ends.

This clonotype was counted only a few times. V and J are TRBV27 and TRBJ2-6; D may be TRBD2 (5 bases). This CDR3 is 17 amino acids long. Germline CDR1 MNHEY, CDR2 SMNVEV (reference sequence). Trimming took 3 bases from V and 3 from J, leaving 15 bases between them. The CDR3: CASSLFVGRGGANVLTF. CDR3 sequence (DNA): TGTGCCAGCAGTTTGTTCGTGGGTCGGGGTGGGGCCAACGTCCTGACTTTC.

The chain couples TRBV4-2 to TRBJ1-6; D is unresolved. The V end was cut by 1 base, the J end by 7 bases, with 20 bases between. In germline, CDR1 is LGHNA, CDR2 YNFKEQ. This CDR3 spans 18 amino acids. CDR3 bases: TGTGCCAGCAGCCAAGGTCAGGAACTTATTTTGAAGAATTCACCCCTCCACTTT. Its protein is CASSQGQELILKNSPLHF.

This clonotype was observed a handful of times. The chain links TRBV7-2 to TRBJ2-3, with D perhaps matching TRBD1 (5 bases). The CDR3 consists of 17 residues. Germline assignment: CDR1 SGHTA and CDR2 FQGNSA. Trimming left V 3 bases short and J 0 bases short, with 16 bases between. The CDR3 is CASSFPITGVSTDTQYF. CDR3 nucleotides: TGTGCCAGCAGCTTCCCGATTACAGGAGTTAGCACAGATACGCAGTATTTT.

This clonotype occurred a few times. This chain links TRBV3-1 with TRBJ2-1, with 9 bases fitting TRBD2. The germline V gene has CDR1 LGHDT and CDR2 YNNKEL (reference sequence). V lost 3 bases and J lost 5; bases outside the gene matches: 2. The CDR3 is made up of 14 amino acids. CDR3 DNA sequence: TGTGCCAGCAGCCAGCGGGGGGGCAACAATGAGCAGTTCTTC. Translation gives CASSQRGGNNEQFF.

Only a few counts were recorded for this clonotype. The V gene is TRBV2, the J gene TRBJ1-5; maybe TRBD1 (6 bases). With 2 bases removed from V and 3 bases from J, the gap between germline ends came to 11 bases. Per the germline V gene, CDR1 is SNHLY and CDR2 is FYNNEI. The CDR3 loop spans 15 amino acids. The CDR3 spells CASSEQGHFNQPQHF. CDR3 DNA: TGTGCCAGCAGTGAACAGGGACATTTCAATCAGCCCCAGCATTTT. The full variable domain, with the rest looked up from reference TRBV2 and TRBJ1-5, is EPEVTQTPSHQVTQMGQEVILRCVPISNHLYFYWYRQILGQKVEFLVSFYNNEISEKSEIFDDQFSVERPDGSNFTLKIRSTKLEDSAMYFCASSEQGHFNQPQHFGDGTRLSIL.

This clonotype was seen a handful of times. This rearrangement joins TRBV7-9 to TRBJ2-1; D is unclear. V dropped 3 bases and J dropped 4 bases, with 7 bases sitting between them. The CDR3 loop spans 13 amino acids. Germline V lookup: CDR1 SEHNR, CDR2 FQNEAQ (reference sequence). The CDR3 region is CASSFRSYNEQFF. The CDR3 DNA sequence: TGTGCCAGCAGCTTTAGGAGTTACAATGAGCAGTTCTTC.

The chain recombines TRBV7-9 with TRBJ1-6; unclear D gene. CDR1 SEHNR and CDR2 FQNEAQ come from the germline V gene (reference sequence). The length of the CDR3 is 17 residues. V lost 1 base and J 0 bases, leaving 10 bases between the germline ends. The CDR3 coding sequence is TGTGCCAGCAGCTTAGGTACAACGAGCTCCTATAATTCACCCCTCCACTTT. It translates to CASSLGTTSSYNSPLHF.